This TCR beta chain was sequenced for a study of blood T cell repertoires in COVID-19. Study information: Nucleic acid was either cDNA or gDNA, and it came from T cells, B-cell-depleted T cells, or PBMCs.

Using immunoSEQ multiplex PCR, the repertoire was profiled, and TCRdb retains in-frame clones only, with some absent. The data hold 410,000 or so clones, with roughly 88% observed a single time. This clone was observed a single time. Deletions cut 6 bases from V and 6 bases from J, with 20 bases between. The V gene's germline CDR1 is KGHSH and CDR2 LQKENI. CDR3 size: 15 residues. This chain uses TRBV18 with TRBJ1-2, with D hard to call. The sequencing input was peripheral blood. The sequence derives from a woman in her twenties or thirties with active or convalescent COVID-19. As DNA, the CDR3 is TGTGCCAGCTCTCTCGCGGGGTCCTTCCTAGATGGCTACACCTTC. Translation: CASSLAGSFLDGYTF. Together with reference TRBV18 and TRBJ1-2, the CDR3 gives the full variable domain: NAGVMQNPRHLVRRRGQEARLRCSPMKGHSHVYWYRQLPEEGLKFMVYLQKENIIDESGMPKERFSAEFPKEGPSILRIQQVVRGDSAAYFCASSLAGSFLDGYTFGSGTRLTVV.